The entry that follows covers one T cell receptor beta chain sequence. The antigen it binds to is not known. The input lacks base qualities; no much larger clone sits a single base away. This entry belongs to a study of CD8+ T cells in alopecia areata (dated 2018 in TCRdb). The study in broad terms: The treated patients, all with moderate-to-severe alopecia areata, were enrolled in an open-label pilot trial of oral tofacitinib given at 5 to 10 mg twice daily. Patients received tofacitinib for 6 to 18 months and were then followed off drug for 6 months to check for delayed response and recurrence. In treated patients, disease severity was measured using the SALT score, which gives the percentage of scalp surface area affected. To study T cell clonal expansion in alopecia areata, the researchers applied high-throughput TCRbeta sequencing to both the C3H/HeJ mouse model and human patients. On the human side, TCRbeta sequencing was run on scalp tissue and on sorted CD4+ and CD8+ peripheral blood T cells from healthy controls and from alopecia areata patients with either patchy or totalis/universalis disease. Patients on tofacitinib were biopsied at baseline and after 4 and 24 weeks of treatment, and several of the patients also had a later scalp biopsy. Clonality in the scalp was compared among normal scalp (n=4), patchy alopecia areata scalp (n=8), and alopecia totalis/universalis scalp (n=8). RNA was extracted with the PAXgene miRNA kit for fixed scalp, the miRNeasy kit for PBMCs, and the RNeasy kit for mouse skin. Amplification of TCRbeta CDR3 regions was done by immunoSEQ multiplex PCR using 35 Vbeta forward primers and 13 Jbeta reverse primers. What the study reported, not specific to this receptor: With tofacitinib, both scalp clonality and the number of expanded CD8+ clones among the top 100 scalp clones went down significantly. Compared with normal scalp, lesional scalp had higher clonality and more expanded CD8+ clones, particularly in alopecia totalis/universalis, a pattern that suggests antigenic drive. TCR sequences shared between patients were less clear than in mice, possibly partly because of HLA diversity in the patient population. Many expanded lesional clones persisted in scalp and blood during tofacitinib treatment, which may partly explain relapse after stopping treatment. Because the treated cohort was small and had only one nonresponder, larger studies are needed to examine links between baseline CD8+ expansion and response. Unlike mouse skin, where gammadelta T cells dominate, normal human skin contains resident alphabeta T cells that get sequenced too, which complicates analysis of the scalp TCR repertoire.

The library was made by the immunoSEQ multiplex PCR assay. RNA was extracted from all samples and reverse transcribed into cDNA, which served as template for TCR sequencing. SuperScript III was used to make first-strand cDNA, primed with a 2:1 mix of oligo-dT and random hexamers. A synthetic immune receptor repertoire was used to gauge amplification bias, and whatever bias remained was removed computationally. On the authors' methods: Raw reads were preprocessed for error removal, and CDR3 was defined according to IMGT conventions as running from the conserved cysteine to phenylalanine. To get clonality, Shannon entropy was normalized by log2 of the number of productive unique TCRs and the result was subtracted from 1. CD4 or CD8 identity of scalp clones was inferred by cross-referencing scalp TCRbeta sequences with sorted blood CD4 and CD8 repertoires. TCRdb carries this immuneACCESS record with in-frame sequences only. Its versions omit some clonotypes, under half of them owing to an unresolved V gene in the studies checked, with the rest unexplained. V and J calls and clone size are as listed in that table; D and trimming were resolved from the DNA. The sample data list 150,000 to 200,000 clones, and approximately 67% of these were observed just once. Of the sample, roughly 1.3% is held by the ten largest clones.

The CDR3 numbers 14 residues from cysteine through phenylalanine. Only the CDR3 DNA stays, 42 bases, in frame from base 1. From V the trimming removes 6 bases and from J it removes 3 bases, while the gene matches leave 7 bases of the junction unaccounted for. CDR1 and CDR2 are read off the germline V gene as SQVTM and ANQGSEA. The treatment or condition tag for this specimen amounts to: oral pan-JAK inhibitor, 5-10 mg twice daily. Lesional scalp punch biopsies and peripheral blood were obtained from alopecia areata patients. PBMCs were isolated by density centrifugation and stained for CD3, CD4 and CD8, and CD4+ and CD8+ T cells were sorted on a FACSAria.

The origin of this receptor is a human donor with alopecia areata. Sequenced material: CD4+ T cells sorted from blood, taken at week 49, from a patient treated with tofacitinib. The chain joins TRBV29-1 to TRBJ1-2; TRBD1 fits 10 bases in the junction. The bases are TGCAGCGTCAAAGGACAGGGGGAAGACTATGGCTACACCTTC. It codes for CSVKGQGEDYGYTF.